This passage covers 27 T cell receptor beta chains from one sample sequenced in a study of multiple sclerosis patients with progressive multifocal leukoencephalopathy. Time point defined: before natalizumab initiation. Only in-frame clones appear in the TCRdb table, and some are missing; sequencing was by immunoSEQ multiplex PCR. The sample records some 30,000 clones, more than 75% being singletons. The material sequenced was PBMCs. These receptors came from a human donor with multiple sclerosis.

CDR3 sequence reads: CASSPDRAYPNYGYTF. The CDR3 DNA is TGTGCCAGCAGCCCGGACAGGGCTTACCCTAACTATGGCTACACCTTC. The V call is TRBV5-6, the J call TRBJ1-2; 8 nucleotides agree with TRBD1. The CDR3 contains 16 residues. J gave up 0 bases and V 4 bases, and 8 bases lay outside the gene matches. The V gene's germline CDR1 is SGHDT and CDR2 YYEEEE.

The rearrangement uses TRBV7-3 and TRBJ2-3; 11 bases line up with TRBD2. J was trimmed by 6 bases and V by 1 base; bases with no gene match: 6. Germline assignment: CDR1 SGHTA and CDR2 FQGTGA. The CDR3 contains 16 residues. The CDR3 loop is CASSLNSRTSGDTQYF. The CDR3 DNA is TGTGCCAGCAGCTTAAACAGCCGGACTAGCGGGGATACGCAGTATTTT.

As to this clone: This specimen includes other DNA sequences encoding the same CDR3. The rearrangement joins TRBV6-5 to TRBJ2-6; D might be TRBD2 (6 bases). The CDR3 length is 14 residues. The V gene lost 8 bases and the J gene lost 4 bases, with 12 bases spanning the gap. Germline V gives CDR1 MNHEY, CDR2 SVGAGI. CDR3 DNA sequence: TGTGCCAGCGCGCCGGAGGGGGGGGCCAACGTCCTGACTTTC. Protein product: CASAPEGGANVLTF.

The chain has TRBV6-1 and TRBJ1-6, with D unclear. The CDR3 covers 18 residues. From germline, CDR1 is MNHNS and CDR2 SASEGT. Trimming removed 2 bases from V and 3 bases from J, with 17 bases in between. The CDR3 region has the DNA TGTGCCAGCAGTGAACTTTTTCTGACAAGGATCTATAATTCACCCCTCCACTTT. This codes for CASSELFLTRIYNSPLHF.

This chain links TRBV6-4 with TRBJ2-1; no definite D call. Trimming took 0 bases from V and 7 from J, leaving 13 bases between them. This CDR3 has 15 residues. Looked up from germline, CDR1 is MRHNA and CDR2 is SNTAGT. CDR3 DNA: TGTGCCAGCAGTGACTCCCGTTCGGCCGGGAATGAGCAGTTCTTC. It specifies CASSDSRSAGNEQFF.

The chain combines TRBV6-6 with TRBJ1-1; D uncertain. V gave up 5 bases and J gave up 1 base, with 8 bases separating them. Germline loops: CDR1 MNHNY, CDR2 SVGAGI (reference sequence). The CDR3 has 13 amino acids. Here the CDR3 DNA reads TGTGCCAGCAGTCCCCGGGGGAACACTGAAGCTTTCTTT. It translates to CASSPRGNTEAFF.

The chain recombines TRBV28 with TRBJ1-5, with D possibly being TRBD1 (5 bases). Germline-derived CDR1 and CDR2 are MDHEN and SYDVKM. V was clipped by 5 bases and J by 7 bases, with 15 bases between them. CDR3 size: 14 residues. In DNA form, the CDR3 reads TGTGCCAGCAGTCCTCTCAGGGTCGACCAGCCCCAGCATTTT. This translates into CASSPLRVDQPQHF.

The V and J genes are TRBV30 and TRBJ2-3; D is perhaps TRBD2 (6 bases). The CDR3 has 13 residues. The V gene lost 0 bases and the J gene lost 7 bases, with 11 bases spanning the gap. Germline V lookup: CDR1 GTSNPN, CDR2 SVGIG (reference sequence). CDR3 nucleotide sequence: TGTGCCTGGAGTGTAATGGAGGGGAATACGCAGTATTTT. As protein: CAWSVMEGNTQYF.

The chain employs TRBV11-2 and TRBJ2-2; 13 bases line up with TRBD2. The CDR3 spans 18 residues. From germline, CDR1 is SGHAT and CDR2 FQNNGV. Germline trimming cut 2 bases from V and 8 bases from J; bases unmatched to any gene: 11. CDR3 loop: CASSLYPRLAGGRGELFF. The CDR3 nucleotides are TGTGCCAGCAGCTTATACCCGCGACTAGCGGGGGGCCGGGGGGAGCTGTTTTTT.

Here the CDR3 reads CASSGQGDYYEQYF. DNA of the CDR3: TGTGCCAGCAGCGGTCAGGGAGATTACTACGAGCAGTACTTC. V gene TRBV9 combines with J gene TRBJ2-7, with D possibly being TRBD1 or TRBD2 (5 bases each). The CDR3 sequence is 14 residues long. Looked up from germline, CDR1 is SGDLS and CDR2 is YYNGEE. Deletions cut 3 bases from V and 3 bases from J, with 13 bases between.

This chain joins TRBV5-1 and TRBJ1-1, with D tentatively TRBD1 (5 bases). The CDR3 consists of 15 residues. Germline CDR1 reads SGHRS; CDR2 reads YFSETQ. Trimming took 0 bases from V and 4 from J, leaving 13 bases between them. CDR3 sequence (DNA): TGCGCCAGCAGCTTGGTAGGGGTTGGATCCACTGAAGCTTTCTTT. Translated: CASSLVGVGSTEAFF. Complete variable domain (other parts from reference TRBV5-1 and TRBJ1-1): KAGVTQTPRYLIKTRGQQVTLSCSPISGHRSVSWYQQTPGQGLQFLFEYFSETQRNKGNFPGRFSGRQFSNSRSEMNVSTLELGDSALYLCASSLVGVGSTEAFFGQGTRLTVV.

The chain uses TRBV28 and TRBJ2-5; TRBD1 aligns across 7 bases. Germline V gene sequence: CDR1 MDHEN, CDR2 SYDVKM. The V segment lost 6 bases and the J segment 5 bases; nucleotides outside the gene matches: 3. The CDR3 contains 12 residues. The CDR3 sequence is CASRTGRETQYF. In nucleotides, the CDR3 is TGTGCCAGCAGGACAGGGCGGGAGACCCAGTACTTC.

The chain employs TRBV28 and TRBJ1-4, with D maybe TRBD1 (6 bases). V was shortened by 6 bases and J by 5 bases, with 13 bases between the two germline ends. The CDR3 is made up of 14 amino acids. Per germline, CDR1 MDHEN and CDR2 SYDVKM. The CDR3 protein is CASSYLDRNEKLFF. The CDR3 nucleotides are TGTGCCAGCAGCTATTTGGACAGAAATGAAAAACTGTTTTTT.

V is TRBV9 and J is TRBJ2-7; D may be TRBD1 or TRBD2 (5 bases each). V was trimmed by 0 bases and J by 0 bases, leaving 10 bases between them. Germline loops: CDR1 SGDLS, CDR2 YYNGEE. This CDR3 is 15 amino acids long. The CDR3 is CASSVELGPSYEQYF. The DNA of the CDR3 is TGTGCCAGCAGCGTAGAGCTGGGACCCTCCTACGAGCAGTACTTC.

This chain connects TRBV7-9 to TRBJ1-2; D uncertain. The germline CDR1 and CDR2 sequences are SEHNR and FQNEAQ (reference sequence). The CDR3 is made up of 12 amino acids. V gave up 1 base and J gave up 6 bases, with 6 bases separating them. This chain's CDR3 is CASSLVPDGYTF. The CDR3 nucleotides are TGTGCCAGCAGCTTAGTCCCGGATGGCTACACCTTC.

V is TRBV30 and J is TRBJ1-2, with a possible D match to TRBD1 (6 bases). Between the trimmed V and J ends, which lost 0 bases and 8 bases, there was a span of 13 bases. The CDR3 extends over 13 amino acids. The V gene's germline CDR1 is GTSNPN and CDR2 SVGIG (reference sequence). CDR3 sequence: CAWSVQGFQGYTF. Here the CDR3 DNA reads TGTGCCTGGAGTGTGCAGGGGTTTCAGGGCTACACCTTC.

The genes are TRBV28 and TRBJ1-5; tentative D call: TRBD1 (5 bases). V was cut by 10 bases and J by 11 bases, with 21 bases left in between. Germline V CDR1 and CDR2: MDHEN, SYDVKM. CDR3 length equals 13 residues. CDR3 coding DNA: TGTGCCACCGAGACTGGTTGGGGGAGGTCCCAGCATTTT. Translating it yields CATETGWGRSQHF. Variable domain in full (rest from reference TRBV28 and TRBJ1-5): DVKVTQSSRYLVKRTGEKVFLECVQDMDHENMFWYRQDPGLGLRLIYFSYDVKMKEKGDIPEGYSVSREKKERFSLILESASTNQTSMYLCATETGWGRSQHFGDGTRLSIL.

This clone was seen only a few times. The CDR3 loop reads CAARVTRNQPQHF. The DNA of the CDR3 is TGCGCCGCCAGGGTGACCCGCAATCAGCCCCAGCATTTT. The gene calls are TRBV5-1 and TRBJ1-5; D perhaps matches TRBD1 (5 bases). Between the trimmed V and J ends, which lost 10 bases and 2 bases, there was a span of 13 bases. The CDR3 has 13 amino acids. Germline V lookup: CDR1 SGHRS, CDR2 YFSETQ.

This clone was observed a single time. Here the CDR3 reads CSVNKQGGTDTQYF. CDR3 coding DNA: TGCAGCGTTAATAAACAGGGAGGCACAGATACGCAGTATTTT. J is TRBJ2-3 and V is TRBV29-1; possibly TRBD1 for D (6 bases). The CDR3 loop spans 14 amino acids. The V gene's germline CDR1 is SQVTM and CDR2 ANQGSEA. Trimming cost V 5 bases and J 1 base, with 13 bases left between them.

The chain couples TRBV5-4 to TRBJ2-7; D may be TRBD1 (6 bases). Between the trimmed V and J ends, which lost 6 bases and 5 bases, there was a span of 18 bases. Germline values: CDR1 SGHNT, CDR2 YYREEE (reference sequence). This CDR3 is built from 14 residues. The CDR3 reads CASKITGRLDEQYF. The CDR3 DNA follows: TGTGCCAGCAAGATTACAGGGAGACTCGACGAGCAGTACTTC.

This clone was found a few times. This sequence joins TRBV7-8 and TRBJ1-1; D remains ambiguous. Germline CDR1 reads SGHVS; CDR2 reads FQNEAQ. V was clipped by 1 base and J by 9 bases, with 9 bases between them. CDR3 size: 12 residues. The CDR3 loop reads CASSLEPRKAFF. The DNA for the CDR3 is TGTGCCAGCAGCTTAGAGCCTCGTAAAGCTTTCTTT.

This rearrangement joins TRBV5-6 to TRBJ1-2; D is unclear. The V and J ends lost 2 bases and 6 bases respectively, with 17 bases between them. Per the germline V gene, CDR1 is SGHDT and CDR2 is YYEEEE. This CDR3 is 15 amino acids long. Here the CDR3 DNA reads TGTGCCAGCAGCTTCCTACCGGGGTCCCTTGATGGCTACACCTTC. Its protein is CASSFLPGSLDGYTF.

The rearrangement links TRBV4-1 to TRBJ2-1; 11 bases align to TRBD2. The CDR3 has 18 residues. The V gene end was trimmed by 2 bases and the J gene end by 3 bases; junction bases not matched to a gene: 9. The germline CDR1 and CDR2 sequences are MGHRA and YSYEKL. CDR3 loop: CASSQWTPGLADYNEQFF. As DNA, the CDR3 is TGCGCCAGCAGCCAATGGACTCCGGGACTAGCGGACTACAATGAGCAGTTCTTC.

The V gene is TRBV7-9, the J gene TRBJ1-2, with 7 bases that match TRBD1. The CDR3 spans 15 residues. V dropped 3 bases and J dropped 4; count of bases not matched to a gene: 8. Germline lookup yields CDR1 SEHNR and CDR2 FQNEAQ (reference sequence). The DNA of the CDR3 is TGTGCCAGCAGCTTGTCAACAGGGGTCGGCTATGGCTACACCTTC. This translates into CASSLSTGVGYGYTF.

To note about this clone: Other DNA sequences from this sample encode an identical CDR3 as well. V gene TRBV6-1 combines with J gene TRBJ1-3; D call uncertain. The germline CDR1 and CDR2 sequences are MNHNS and SASEGT. This CDR3 comprises 14 residues. V was pared by 2 bases and J by 3 bases, with 8 bases between. The CDR3 sequence is CASSEPGSGNTIYF. For the CDR3, the DNA is TGTGCCAGCAGTGAACCCGGGAGTGGAAACACCATATATTTT.

J is TRBJ2-2 and V is TRBV7-9; D call uncertain. Germline V gene lookup returns CDR1 SEHNR and CDR2 FQNEAQ (reference sequence). Trimming removed 1 base from V and 0 bases from J, with 3 bases in between. This CDR3 has 14 amino acids. The CDR3 region has the DNA TGTGCCAGCAGCTTAGGAGCGAACACCGGGGAGCTGTTTTTT. This codes for CASSLGANTGELFF. The full variable domain, completed using reference TRBV7-9 and TRBJ2-2, is DTGVSQNPRHKITKRGQNVTFRCDPISEHNRLYWYRQTLGQGPEFLTYFQNEAQLEKSRLLSDRFSAERPKGSFSTLEIQRTEQGDSAMYLCASSLGANTGELFFGEGSRLTVL.

The chain links TRBV6-1 to TRBJ1-3; D gene ambiguous. The germline V gene encodes CDR1 MNHNS and CDR2 SASEGT. CDR3 size: 16 residues. The V end was cut by 2 bases, the J end by 0 bases, with 11 bases between. This chain's CDR3 is CASSENSGFSGNTIYF. The CDR3 region has the DNA TGTGCCAGCAGTGAAAATTCCGGATTCTCTGGAAACACCATATATTTT.